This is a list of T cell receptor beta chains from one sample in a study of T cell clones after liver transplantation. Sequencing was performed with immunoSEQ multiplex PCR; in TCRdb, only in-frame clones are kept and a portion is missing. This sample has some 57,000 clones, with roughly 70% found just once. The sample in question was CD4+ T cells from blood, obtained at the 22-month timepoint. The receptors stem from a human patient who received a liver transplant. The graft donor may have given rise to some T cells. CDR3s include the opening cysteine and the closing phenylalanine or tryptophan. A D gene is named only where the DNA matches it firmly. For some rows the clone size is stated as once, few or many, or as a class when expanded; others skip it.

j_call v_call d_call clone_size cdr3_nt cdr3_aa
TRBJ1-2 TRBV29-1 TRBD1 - TGCAGCGTGCGGACAGGGGGGATCTATGGCTACACCTTC CSVRTGGIYGYTF
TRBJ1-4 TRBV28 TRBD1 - TGTGCCAGCAGTTTTTCCTCGTGGGACAGGGCTTTTGAAAAACTGTTTTTT CASSFSSWDRAFEKLFF
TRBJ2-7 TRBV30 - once TGTGCCTGGAGTGTATCGTTCGGGCAGGGCTTCTACGAGCAGTACTTC CAWSVSFGQGFYEQYF
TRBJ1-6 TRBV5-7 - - TGTGCCAGCAGCCCCCCGAGAGGGAGGGATTCACCCCTCCACTTT CASSPPRGRDSPLHF
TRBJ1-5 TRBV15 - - TGTGCCACCAGCAGGGCGAAACAGCGGAGCAATCAGCCCCAGCATTTT CATSRAKQRSNQPQHF
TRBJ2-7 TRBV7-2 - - TGTGCCAGCAGCTTTAGTGGCGTTTACGAGCAGTACTTC CASSFSGVYEQYF
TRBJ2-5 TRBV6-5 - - TGTGCCAGCAGTTTACAAGGGAGGACCCAAGAGACCCAGTACTTC CASSLQGRTQETQYF
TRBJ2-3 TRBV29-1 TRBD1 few TGCAGCGTTGATAGCGCAGGGGGCTTAGTGGGACACACAGATACGCAGTATTTT CSVDSAGGLVGHTDTQYF
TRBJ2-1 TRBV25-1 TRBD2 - TGTGCCAGCAGCGACAAGCGGGGGGGCTTCAATGAGCAGTTCTTC CASSDKRGGFNEQFF
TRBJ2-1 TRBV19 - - TGTGCCAGTAGTATAGAAGGGTACACCTCCTACAATGAGCAGTTCTTC CASSIEGYTSYNEQFF
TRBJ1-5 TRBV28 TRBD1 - TGTGCCAGCAGTTTAGAGTACAGGGGAGGGGGTCAGCCCCAGCATTTT CASSLEYRGGGQPQHF
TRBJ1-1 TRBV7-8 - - TGTGCCAGCAGCTTAGCTCGGGGAACACAGAGAGGAACTGAAGCTTTCTTT CASSLARGTQRGTEAFF
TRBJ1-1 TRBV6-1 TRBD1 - TGTGCCAGCAGTTCCAGGGGGCTGAACACTGAAGCTTTCTTT CASSSRGLNTEAFF
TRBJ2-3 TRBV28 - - TGTGCCAGCAGTTTGGATCCGCAGTATTTT CASSLDPQYF
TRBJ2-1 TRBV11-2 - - TGTGCCAGCAGCCTACTCAACTCGGGTTTCAACAATGAGCAGTTCTTC CASSLLNSGFNNEQFF
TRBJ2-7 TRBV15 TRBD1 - TGTGCCACCAGCAGAGGAGACAGGGGGGGAAACTACGAGCAGTACTTC CATSRGDRGGNYEQYF
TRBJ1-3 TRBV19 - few TGTGCCAGCGCCCCCCCGGCTTTTAACACCATATATTTT CASAPPAFNTIYF
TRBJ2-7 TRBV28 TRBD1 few TGTGCCAGCAGTATCCGGGACAGGGTGCGTCCCGAGCAGTACTTC CASSIRDRVRPEQYF
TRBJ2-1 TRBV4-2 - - TGTGCCAGCAGCCAAGACCGGGGATTTGAGCAGTTCTTC CASSQDRGFEQFF
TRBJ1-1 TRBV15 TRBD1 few TGTGCCACCAGCATCATGACAGGGGAAACTGAAGCTTTCTTT CATSIMTGETEAFF
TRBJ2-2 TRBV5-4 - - TGTGCCAGCAGCTTGGGGCGTGGGGGGGAGCTGTTTTTT CASSLGRGGELFF
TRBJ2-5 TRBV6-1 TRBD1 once TGTGCCAGCTGTGACAGGGGAGAGGCCCAGTACTTC CASCDRGEAQYF
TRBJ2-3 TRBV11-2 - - TGTGCCAGCAGCTTAGTGGGGGGTTCCTACACAGATACGCAGTATTTT CASSLVGGSYTDTQYF
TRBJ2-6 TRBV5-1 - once TGCGCCAGCAGCTTGTCAGGGGACGGGCGGGCCAACGTCCTGACTTTC CASSLSGDGRANVLTF
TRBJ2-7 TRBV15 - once TGTGCCACCAGCAGAGATCTTCTCGAATACGAGCAGTACTTC CATSRDLLEYEQYF
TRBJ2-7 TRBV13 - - TGTGCCAGCAGCATTTCTAGGCAACGGGAGCAGTACTTC CASSISRQREQYF
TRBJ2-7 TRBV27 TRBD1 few TGTGCCAGCAGTACCCGGACAGGGGGCTGGGAGCAGTACTTC CASSTRTGGWEQYF
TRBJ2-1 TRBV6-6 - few TGTGCCAGCGGTAAGCGGTACAATGAGCAGTTCTTC CASGKRYNEQFF
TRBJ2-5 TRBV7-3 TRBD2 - TGTGCCAGCAGTAGCGGGGTTATTGAGACCCAGTACTTC CASSSGVIETQYF
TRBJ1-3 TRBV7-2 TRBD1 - TGTGCCAGCAGCTTGGACAGGGTTGGAAACACCATATATTTT CASSLDRVGNTIYF
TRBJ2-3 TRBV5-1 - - TGCGCCAGCAGCTTGGATTCCGGGGGCACAGATACGCAGTATTTT CASSLDSGGTDTQYF
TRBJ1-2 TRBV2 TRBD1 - TGTGCCAGCAGCCCTGACAGGGTGGACTATGGCTACACCTTC CASSPDRVDYGYTF
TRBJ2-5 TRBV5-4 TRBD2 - TGTGCCAGCAGCTTGGATAGCGGGGGGGCGGAGACCCAGTACTTC CASSLDSGGAETQYF
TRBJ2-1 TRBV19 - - TGTGCCAGTAGTCCGGGCGCCGGGGAGCAGTTCTTC CASSPGAGEQFF
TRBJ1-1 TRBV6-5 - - TGTGCCAGCAGTCACGGGACTGAAGCTTTCTTT CASSHGTEAFF
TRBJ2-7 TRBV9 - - TGTGCCAGCGGAACCGGGACCCAGGAGATAAGAGACGAGCAGTACTTC CASGTGTQEIRDEQYF
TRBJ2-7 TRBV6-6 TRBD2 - TGTGCCAGCAGAGGACTAGCGGGGGGCTCCTCCTACGAGCAGTACTTC CASRGLAGGSSYEQYF
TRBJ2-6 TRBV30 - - TGTGCCTGGAGTGTACAGTCTGGGGCCAACGTCCTGACTTTC CAWSVQSGANVLTF
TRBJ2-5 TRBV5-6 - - TGTGCCAGCAGCTTGGACTTGCAAGAGACCCAGTACTTC CASSLDLQETQYF
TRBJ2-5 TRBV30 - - TGTGCCCATGGACCCCAAGAGACCCAGTACTTC CAHGPQETQYF
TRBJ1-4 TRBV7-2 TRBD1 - TGTGCCAGCAGGGGACAGGGCGGTGAAAAACTGTTTTTT CASRGQGGEKLFF
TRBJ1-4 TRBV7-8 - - TGTGCCAGCAGGGACGGGGGTAGAGGATACGAAAAACTGTTTTTT CASRDGGRGYEKLFF
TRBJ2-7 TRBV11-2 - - TGTGCCAGCAGCTCCAATCGGCAGATCTACGAGCAGTACTTC CASSSNRQIYEQYF
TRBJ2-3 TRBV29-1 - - TGCAGCGTGGCGGAGACAAGCACAGATACGCAGTATTTT CSVAETSTDTQYF
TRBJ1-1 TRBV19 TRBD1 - TGTGCCAGTAGGGGACAGGGAGTCTCTGAAGCTTTCTTT CASRGQGVSEAFF
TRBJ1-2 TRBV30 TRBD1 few TGTGCCTGGGTAAACAGGGGGCTCCTTAACTATGGCTACACCTTC CAWVNRGLLNYGYTF
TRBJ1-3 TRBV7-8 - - TGTGCCAGCAGCTTAGATATGGTAGCAGGAAACACCATATATTTT CASSLDMVAGNTIYF
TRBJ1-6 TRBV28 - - TGTGCCAGCAGTTTAGCGGCAGGGAATAATTCACCCCTCCACTTT CASSLAAGNNSPLHF
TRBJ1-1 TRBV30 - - TGTGCCTGGAGTAGGGGAGGGTGGGGCACTGAAGCTTTCTTT CAWSRGGWGTEAFF
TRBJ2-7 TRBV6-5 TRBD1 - TGTGCCAGCAGAGAGGGACAGGGGGCGGGCGAGCAGTACTTC CASREGQGAGEQYF
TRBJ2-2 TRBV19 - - TGTGCCAGTAGTCAGGGGACGAACACCGGGGAGCTGTTTTTT CASSQGTNTGELFF
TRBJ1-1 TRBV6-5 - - TGTGCCAGCAACGAACCCGGGACTCAGAACACTGAAGCTTTCTTT CASNEPGTQNTEAFF
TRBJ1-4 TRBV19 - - TGTGCCAGTACAGTAAGGTCTCTCCATGAAAAACTGTTTTTT CASTVRSLHEKLFF